This record covers a single T cell receptor beta chain. This record belongs to a study of cytomegalovirus exposure and HLA in healthy donors. PCR was performed using 60 Vbeta and 13 Jbeta primers. Sequencing used immunoSEQ multiplex PCR; TCRdb keeps in-frame clones, though not all of them. The repertoire holds 80,000 to 95,000 clones, with roughly 63% as singletons. The sample consisted of PBMCs. The receptor was isolated from a woman aged 30 to 39 in good health and CMV-seronegative.

The CDR3 loop reads CASSLSGQGVEEQYF. The CDR3 region has the DNA TGTGCCAGCAGTTTATCTGGACAGGGAGTAGAGGAGCAGTACTTC. The chain employs TRBV28 and TRBJ2-7, with TRBD1 identical over 8 bases. This CDR3 has 15 residues. The germline V gene has CDR1 MDHEN and CDR2 SYDVKM. V gave up 1 base and J gave up 7 bases; unmatched junction bases: 9.